A single sample is the source of the 2 T cell receptor beta chains below, sequenced in a study of beta chain features in type 1 diabetes (dated by TCRdb to 2016 to 2018). Beyond this particular receptor, the publication reports: Type 1 diabetes patients showed a moderate but significant shortening of TCRB CDR3 length in all four CD4+ subsets.

These TCRs are of unknown antigen specificity. The method was the immunoSEQ multiplex PCR assay. The entire isolated RNA was reverse transcribed using the High Capacity cDNA Reverse Transcription Kit, and thus expressed TCRB transcripts were sequenced. Held by TCRdb, this immuneACCESS table contains in-frame sequences only and omits some clones. Under half of the omission traces to an unresolved V gene where checked; the cause of the rest is unknown. The table for this sample lists 300,000 to 400,000 clones; around a tenth of them were counted only once. About 0.64% of the sample comes from the top ten. Sequencing input: central memory CD4+ T cells from blood. These receptors were collected from a man aged 30 to 39 with type 1 diabetes.

This clone occurred once. The rearrangement uses TRBV6-6 and TRBJ1-1; D unclear. CDR1 is MNHNY and CDR2 is SVGAGI in the germline V gene (reference sequence). Trimming left V 5 bases short and J 0 bases short, with 10 bases between. The CDR3 extends over 14 amino acids. DNA for the CDR3: TGTGCCAGCAGTAAGACGGACCTGAACACTGAAGCTTTCTTT. Amino acids: CASSKTDLNTEAFF.

The gene calls are TRBV7-9 and TRBJ2-2, with D unclear. V lost 4 bases, J lost 1 base, and 4 bases lay in between. CDR1 is SEHNR, CDR2 FQNEAQ, per germline (reference sequence). The CDR3 length is 13 residues. The CDR3 spells CASSSGNTGELFF. In nucleotides, the CDR3 is TGTGCCAGCAGCTCGGGGAACACCGGGGAGCTGTTTTTT.